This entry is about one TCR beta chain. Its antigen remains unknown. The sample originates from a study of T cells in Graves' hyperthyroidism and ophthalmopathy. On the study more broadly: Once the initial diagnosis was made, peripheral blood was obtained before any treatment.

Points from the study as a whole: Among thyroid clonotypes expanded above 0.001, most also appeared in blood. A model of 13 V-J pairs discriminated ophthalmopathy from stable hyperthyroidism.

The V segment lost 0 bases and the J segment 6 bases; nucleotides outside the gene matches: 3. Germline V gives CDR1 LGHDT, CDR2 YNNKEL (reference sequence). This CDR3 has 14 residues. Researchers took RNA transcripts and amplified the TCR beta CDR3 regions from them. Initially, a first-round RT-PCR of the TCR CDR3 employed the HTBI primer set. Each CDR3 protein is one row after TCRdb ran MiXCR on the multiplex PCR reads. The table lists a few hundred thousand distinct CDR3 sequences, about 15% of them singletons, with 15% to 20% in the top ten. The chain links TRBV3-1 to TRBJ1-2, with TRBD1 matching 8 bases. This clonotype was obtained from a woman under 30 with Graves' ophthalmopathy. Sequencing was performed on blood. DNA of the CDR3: TGTGCCAGCAGCCAAGAAGGGACAGGTAATGGCTACACCTTC. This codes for CASSQEGTGNGYTF.